This TCR beta chain was captured by sequencing in a study of blood T cell repertoires in COVID-19. TCRdb's copy holds only in-frame clones and misses some; the assay was immunoSEQ multiplex PCR. This repertoire shows about 36,000 clones, approximately 80% found once; its top ten account for around 15%. The CDR3 length is 14 residues. V was trimmed by 7 bases and J by 0 bases, leaving 14 bases between them. CDR1 and CDR2 from the germline V gene are SGHTS and YDEGEE. The V and J genes are TRBV5-8 and TRBJ2-7; the D gene is possibly TRBD1 (6 bases). This receptor was taken from a human donor in a cohort sampled during active COVID-19. The sequenced sample was peripheral blood. DNA of the CDR3: TGTGCCAGCTGCGCAGCAGGGGTCTCCTACGAGCAGTACTTC. It yields the protein CASCAAGVSYEQYF.